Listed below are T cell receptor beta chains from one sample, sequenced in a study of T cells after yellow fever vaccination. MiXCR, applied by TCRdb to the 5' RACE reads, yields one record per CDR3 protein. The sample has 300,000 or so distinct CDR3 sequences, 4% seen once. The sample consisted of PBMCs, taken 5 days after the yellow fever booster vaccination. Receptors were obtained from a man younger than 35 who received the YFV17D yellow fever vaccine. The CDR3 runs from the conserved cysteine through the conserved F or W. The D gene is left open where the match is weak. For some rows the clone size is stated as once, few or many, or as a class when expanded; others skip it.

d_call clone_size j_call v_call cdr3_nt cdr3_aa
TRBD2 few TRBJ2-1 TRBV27 TGTGCCAGCACCCCCCTAGCGGGGAATGAGCAGTTCTTC CASTPLAGNEQFF
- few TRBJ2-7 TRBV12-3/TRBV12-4 TGTGCCAGCAGCCCCGTTACCCGGAGCCACGAGCAGTACTTC CASSPVTRSHEQYF
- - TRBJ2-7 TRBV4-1 TGCGCCAGCAGCCAAGGTCCTATCAGCTCCTACGAGCAGTACTTC CASSQGPISSYEQYF
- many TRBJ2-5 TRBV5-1 TGCGCCAGCAGCGCCCGGACAGTCCAAGAGACCCAGTACTTC CASSARTVQETQYF
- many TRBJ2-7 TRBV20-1 TGCAGTGCTAGACCGTGGTGGAGCTCCTACGAGCAGTACTTC CSARPWWSSYEQYF
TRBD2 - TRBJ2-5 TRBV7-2 TGTGCCAGCAGCCGCCCGGGGCGGGGGTCTGAAGAGACCCAGTACTTC CASSRPGRGSEETQYF
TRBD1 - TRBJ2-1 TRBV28 TGTGCCACGACTACACCCGGGACAGGGAGGAATGAGCAGTTCTTC CATTTPGTGRNEQFF
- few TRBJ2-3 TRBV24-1 TGTGCCACCAGTGACGCCCCGAACCCTGATACGCAGTATTTT CATSDAPNPDTQYF
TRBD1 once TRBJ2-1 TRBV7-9 TGTGCCAGCAGCTTCGGGACAGTGGCTAGCTCCTACAATGAGCAGTTCTTC CASSFGTVASSYNEQFF
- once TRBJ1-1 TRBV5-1 TGCGCCAGCAGCTTGGAGGGGGGCCAGGGCACTGAAGCTTTCTTT CASSLEGGQGTEAFF
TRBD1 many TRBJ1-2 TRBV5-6 TGTGCCAGCAGCCGGGAGAGACAGGGGCACTATGGCTACACCTTC CASSRERQGHYGYTF
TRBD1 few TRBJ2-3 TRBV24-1 TGTGCCACCAGTGGATCGGACAGGGGCATCACAGATACGCAGTATTTT CATSGSDRGITDTQYF
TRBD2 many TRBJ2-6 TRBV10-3 TGTGCCATCAGCGGGACTAGCGGGGCTGGGGCCAACGTCCTGACTTTC CAISGTSGAGANVLTF
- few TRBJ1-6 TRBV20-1 TGCAGTGCCCCAGCCCTCCACTTT CSAPALHF
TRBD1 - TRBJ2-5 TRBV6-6 TGTGCCAGTCGAGGGACAGGGGTACAAGAGACCCAGTACTTC CASRGTGVQETQYF
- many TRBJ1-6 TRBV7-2 TGTGCCAGCAGCCCGGGACACCCACCCCTCCACTTT CASSPGHPPLHF
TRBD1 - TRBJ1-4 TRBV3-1 TGTGCCAGCAGCCACAGGGGGCGAGGTGAAAAACTGTTTTTT CASSHRGRGEKLFF
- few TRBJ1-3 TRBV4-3 TGCGCCAGCAGCCAAGAAGTCCCCTCTAGGACTGGAAACACCATATATTTT CASSQEVPSRTGNTIYF
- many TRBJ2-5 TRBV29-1 TGCAGCGTGACGGGGGGCAGGGAGTGGGAGACCCAGTACTTC CSVTGGREWETQYF
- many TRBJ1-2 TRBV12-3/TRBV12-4 TGTGCCAGCAGGCCTTACAGGGAAGGTGGCTACACCTTC CASRPYREGGYTF
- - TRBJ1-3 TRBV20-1 TGCAGTGCTAGAGATCCGGACACTGGAAACACCATATATTTT CSARDPDTGNTIYF
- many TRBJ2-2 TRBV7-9 TGTGCCAGCAGCTTCCCGACTGGGAACACCGGGGAGCTGTTTTTT CASSFPTGNTGELFF
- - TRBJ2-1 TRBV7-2 TGTGCCAGCAGCGAAACTGCGAATGAGCAGTTCTTC CASSETANEQFF
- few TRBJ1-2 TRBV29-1 TGCAGCGTAGGGTCCACAGGAATCTATGGCTACACCTTC CSVGSTGIYGYTF
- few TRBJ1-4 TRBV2 TGTGCCAGCAGACGGGACCTGAATGAAAAACTGTTTTTT CASRRDLNEKLFF
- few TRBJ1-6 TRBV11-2 TGTGCCAGCCGATCACCGGGACGGGGTAATTCACCCCTCCACTTT CASRSPGRGNSPLHF
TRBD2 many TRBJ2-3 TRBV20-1 TGCAGTGCTACTGGACTAGCGGGGAGCACAGATACGCAGTATTTT CSATGLAGSTDTQYF
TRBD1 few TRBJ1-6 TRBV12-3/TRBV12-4 TGTGCCAGCAGCCCGACAGGGGATGGTTCACCCCTCCACTTT CASSPTGDGSPLHF